A selection of T cell receptor beta chains follows, all from one sample in a study of blood T cell repertoires in COVID-19. Sequenced by immunoSEQ multiplex PCR; TCRdb stores in-frame clones only, minus some. The repertoire consists of some 270,000 clones, with around 90% occurring once and the leading ten covering under 2.5%. The sample was peripheral blood. The receptor source for this set is a woman aged 60 to 75 with COVID-19, enrolled during active disease. CDR3s include the opening cysteine and the closing phenylalanine or tryptophan. The D gene is left open where the match is weak. For some rows the clone size is stated as once, few or many, or as a class when expanded; others skip it.

abundance: .; v_gene: TRBV5-6; j_gene: TRBJ1-1; d_gene: .; CDR3nt: TGTGCCAGCAGCGTAGGGGACATGAACACTGAAGCTTTCTTT; CDR3aa: CASSVGDMNTEAFF
abundance: .; v_gene: TRBV30; j_gene: TRBJ2-7; d_gene: .; CDR3nt: TGTGCCTGGAGCCGCCGGGACACCTCCTACGAGCAGTACTTC; CDR3aa: CAWSRRDTSYEQYF
abundance: .; v_gene: TRBV4-3; j_gene: TRBJ1-6; d_gene: .; CDR3nt: TGCGCCAGCAGCCAAGATGCGAGGCAGGGAAATTCACCCCTCCACTTT; CDR3aa: CASSQDARQGNSPLHF
abundance: .; v_gene: TRBV7-2; j_gene: TRBJ2-5; d_gene: .; CDR3nt: TGTGCCAGCAGCTTAGCACAGGCCCAAGAGACCCAGTACTTC; CDR3aa: CASSLAQAQETQYF
abundance: .; v_gene: TRBV29-1; j_gene: TRBJ1-1; d_gene: TRBD1; CDR3nt: TGCAGCGTTGCCGGGACAGAGAACACTGAAGCTTTCTTT; CDR3aa: CSVAGTENTEAFF
abundance: .; v_gene: TRBV5-8; j_gene: TRBJ1-2; d_gene: .; CDR3nt: TGTGCCAGCTTGCGGCCAGGACTTAACTATGGCTACACCTTC; CDR3aa: CASLRPGLNYGYTF
abundance: .; v_gene: TRBV2; j_gene: TRBJ2-7; d_gene: .; CDR3nt: TGTGCCAGCAGTGAACGGGTGATACCTTACGAGCAGTACTTC; CDR3aa: CASSERVIPYEQYF
abundance: .; v_gene: TRBV5-4; j_gene: TRBJ1-1; d_gene: .; CDR3nt: TGTGCCAGCAGCTTGGGACTCAGAGGGAACACTGAAGCTTTCTTT; CDR3aa: CASSLGLRGNTEAFF
abundance: .; v_gene: TRBV18; j_gene: TRBJ2-1; d_gene: .; CDR3nt: TGTGCCAGCTCACCTGGCGACGGGGGGCAGTTCTTC; CDR3aa: CASSPGDGGQFF
abundance: .; v_gene: TRBV18; j_gene: TRBJ2-5; d_gene: .; CDR3nt: TGTGCCAGCTCACTCCTCGGCCCGGGGGGCATTCAAGAGACCCAGTACTTC; CDR3aa: CASSLLGPGGIQETQYF
abundance: .; v_gene: TRBV6-6; j_gene: TRBJ2-7; d_gene: .; CDR3nt: TGTGCCAGCAGTTACTCCGGACAAACCTACGAGCAGTACTTC; CDR3aa: CASSYSGQTYEQYF
abundance: .; v_gene: TRBV4-3; j_gene: TRBJ2-7; d_gene: TRBD1; CDR3nt: TGCGCCAGCAGCCAGCGAGGGGACAGCTACTACGAGCAGTACTTC; CDR3aa: CASSQRGDSYYEQYF
abundance: once; v_gene: TRBV4-1; j_gene: TRBJ1-2; d_gene: TRBD1; CDR3nt: TGCGCCAGCAGCCAATGGCAGGGGGCTAACTATGGCTACACCTTC; CDR3aa: CASSQWQGANYGYTF
abundance: .; v_gene: TRBV19; j_gene: TRBJ1-4; d_gene: TRBD1; CDR3nt: TGTGCCAGTAGTCTCCGGACAGGTACTAATGAAAAACTGTTTTTT; CDR3aa: CASSLRTGTNEKLFF
abundance: .; v_gene: TRBV6-2/TRBV6-3; j_gene: TRBJ1-1; d_gene: TRBD1; CDR3nt: TGTGCCAGCAGCAGGACAGGTCTCGGCACTGAAGCTTTCTTT; CDR3aa: CASSRTGLGTEAFF
abundance: .; v_gene: TRBV10-3; j_gene: TRBJ1-1; d_gene: .; CDR3nt: TGTGCCATCAGTGAGTCGAACGGCAGGGGGAACACTGAAGCTTTCTTT; CDR3aa: CAISESNGRGNTEAFF
abundance: .; v_gene: TRBV10-3; j_gene: TRBJ1-5; d_gene: .; CDR3nt: TGTGCCATCAGTAGCACCGTTAGCAATCAGCCCCAGCATTTT; CDR3aa: CAISSTVSNQPQHF
abundance: .; v_gene: TRBV27; j_gene: TRBJ2-4; d_gene: .; CDR3nt: TGTGCCAGCAGGGCAGGGGACGGGGTAGCCAAAAACATTCAGTACTTC; CDR3aa: CASRAGDGVAKNIQYF
abundance: .; v_gene: TRBV5-1; j_gene: TRBJ2-3; d_gene: .; CDR3nt: TGCGCCAGCAGCTTGCAATACATTCCGCTCAGGGCCTTGAAAGATACGCAGTATTTT; CDR3aa: CASSLQYIPLRALKDTQYF
abundance: .; v_gene: TRBV19; j_gene: TRBJ1-5; d_gene: .; CDR3nt: TGTGCCAGTAGTGAGCAGGTGGATCAGCCCCAGCATTTT; CDR3aa: CASSEQVDQPQHF
abundance: .; v_gene: TRBV5-1; j_gene: TRBJ1-1; d_gene: TRBD1; CDR3nt: TGCGCCAGCAGCGTCGACAGGGTCGAAAACACTGAAGCTTTCTTT; CDR3aa: CASSVDRVENTEAFF
abundance: once; v_gene: TRBV15; j_gene: TRBJ2-3; d_gene: TRBD1; CDR3nt: TGTGCCACCAGCAGCCAGGGGGCAGGTACGCAGTATTTT; CDR3aa: CATSSQGAGTQYF
abundance: .; v_gene: TRBV5-1; j_gene: TRBJ2-7; d_gene: .; CDR3nt: TGCGCCAGCAGGGGTCAGGGTAATGCCTACGAGCAGTACTTC; CDR3aa: CASRGQGNAYEQYF
abundance: .; v_gene: TRBV2; j_gene: TRBJ2-5; d_gene: TRBD2; CDR3nt: TGTGCCAGCAGTGTAAGAAAAGCGGGGGGAGACTTC; CDR3aa: CASSVRKAGGDF
abundance: .; v_gene: TRBV4-2; j_gene: TRBJ2-3; d_gene: TRBD2; CDR3nt: TGTGCCAGCAGCCAAGCCCTAGCGGGCGTCGGCACAGATACGCAGTATTTT; CDR3aa: CASSQALAGVGTDTQYF
abundance: .; v_gene: TRBV5-3; j_gene: TRBJ1-5; d_gene: .; CDR3nt: TGTGCCAGAAGCGTCAACAGGGTGGTCTTGGGGTTAAGCAATCAGCCCCAGCATTTT; CDR3aa: CARSVNRVVLGLSNQPQHF
abundance: .; v_gene: TRBV4-1; j_gene: TRBJ1-5; d_gene: .; CDR3nt: TGCGCCAGCAGCCAGGGACTGACAGCGAGGCAGCCCCAGCATTTT; CDR3aa: CASSQGLTARQPQHF
abundance: .; v_gene: TRBV6-2/TRBV6-3; j_gene: TRBJ2-1; d_gene: TRBD1; CDR3nt: TGTGCCAGCAGTCCCAGACAGGGGGCAACCGATGAGCAGTTCTTC; CDR3aa: CASSPRQGATDEQFF
abundance: .; v_gene: TRBV6-1; j_gene: TRBJ1-2; d_gene: .; CDR3nt: TGTGCCAGCAGTGAAATAGCCGGGGGTTTTAACTATGGCTACACCTTC; CDR3aa: CASSEIAGGFNYGYTF
abundance: .; v_gene: TRBV4-1; j_gene: TRBJ2-1; d_gene: .; CDR3nt: TGCGCCAGCAGCCACCCCTTGGGCGGGGGCAGAGGGAATGAGCAGTTCTTC; CDR3aa: CASSHPLGGGRGNEQFF
abundance: .; v_gene: TRBV4-2; j_gene: TRBJ1-2; d_gene: .; CDR3nt: TGTGCCAGCAGCCAAGACGACAGAAACCACTATGGCTACACCTTC; CDR3aa: CASSQDDRNHYGYTF
abundance: .; v_gene: TRBV7-2; j_gene: TRBJ2-7; d_gene: .; CDR3nt: TGTGCCAGCAGCTTAGCCGCCTACGAGCAGTACTTC; CDR3aa: CASSLAAYEQYF
abundance: .; v_gene: TRBV6-5; j_gene: TRBJ1-1; d_gene: TRBD1; CDR3nt: TGTGCCAGCAGTCTACAGGGGCGGACTGAAGCTTTCTTT; CDR3aa: CASSLQGRTEAFF
abundance: .; v_gene: TRBV15; j_gene: TRBJ2-5; d_gene: .; CDR3nt: TGTGCCACCAGCAGAGGTGAGGGATCGGAGACCCAGTACTTC; CDR3aa: CATSRGEGSETQYF
abundance: .; v_gene: TRBV7-9; j_gene: TRBJ2-7; d_gene: .; CDR3nt: TGTGCCAGCAGCCCAACGAATACAGGGCGAGTCTACGAGCAGTACTTC; CDR3aa: CASSPTNTGRVYEQYF
abundance: .; v_gene: TRBV6-5; j_gene: TRBJ1-6; d_gene: .; CDR3nt: TGTGCCAGCAGTTACCGAACTGCCGGGTCTAATTCACCCCTCCACTTT; CDR3aa: CASSYRTAGSNSPLHF
abundance: .; v_gene: TRBV5-5; j_gene: TRBJ1-6; d_gene: .; CDR3nt: TGTGCCAGCAGAGGTCGTGGGGGCGCCGGCTATAATTCACCCCTCCACTTT; CDR3aa: CASRGRGGAGYNSPLHF
abundance: .; v_gene: TRBV5-4; j_gene: TRBJ2-3; d_gene: TRBD1; CDR3nt: TGTGCCAGCAGCTTGACCCACAGGGGAACAGATACGCAGTATTTT; CDR3aa: CASSLTHRGTDTQYF
abundance: .; v_gene: TRBV11-3; j_gene: TRBJ2-7; d_gene: TRBD1; CDR3nt: TGTGCCAGCAGCTTACGGGACAGGATCCCCTACGAGCAGTACTTC; CDR3aa: CASSLRDRIPYEQYF
abundance: .; v_gene: TRBV7-3; j_gene: TRBJ2-3; d_gene: TRBD2; CDR3nt: TGTGCCAGCAGCTTACTAGCGGGGGCAGATACGCAGTATTTT; CDR3aa: CASSLLAGADTQYF
abundance: .; v_gene: TRBV4-3; j_gene: TRBJ1-2; d_gene: TRBD1; CDR3nt: TGCGCCAGCAGCCAAGATCCGGGACAGGAGGATGGCTACACCTTC; CDR3aa: CASSQDPGQEDGYTF
abundance: .; v_gene: TRBV7-8; j_gene: TRBJ2-5; d_gene: .; CDR3nt: TGTGCCAGCAGCTTAGCGCGGGGTAGGGGGGGCCGTGAGACCCAGTACTTC; CDR3aa: CASSLARGRGGRETQYF
abundance: once; v_gene: TRBV19; j_gene: TRBJ1-5; d_gene: .; CDR3nt: TGTGCCAGTAGTATCGGCACAGGGAATCAGCCCCAGCATTTT; CDR3aa: CASSIGTGNQPQHF
abundance: .; v_gene: TRBV5-1; j_gene: TRBJ2-3; d_gene: .; CDR3nt: TGCGCCAGCAGCTTGGGACAGTCAACCCGCACAGATACGCAGTATTTT; CDR3aa: CASSLGQSTRTDTQYF
abundance: .; v_gene: TRBV2; j_gene: TRBJ1-5; d_gene: .; CDR3nt: TGTGCCAGCGGTAGAGAGGCTCAGCCCCAGCATTTT; CDR3aa: CASGREAQPQHF
abundance: once; v_gene: TRBV29-1; j_gene: TRBJ1-2; d_gene: .; CDR3nt: TGCAGCGTTGTGACGGGGGGCTACACCTTC; CDR3aa: CSVVTGGYTF
abundance: .; v_gene: TRBV5-6; j_gene: TRBJ1-1; d_gene: .; CDR3nt: TGTGCCAGCAGCTTCTCGAACACTGAAGCTTTCTTT; CDR3aa: CASSFSNTEAFF
abundance: .; v_gene: TRBV5-1; j_gene: TRBJ1-2; d_gene: .; CDR3nt: TGCGCCAGCAGCCGGACCGGGAATGACGGCTACACCTTC; CDR3aa: CASSRTGNDGYTF
abundance: .; v_gene: TRBV6-6; j_gene: TRBJ1-5; d_gene: .; CDR3nt: TGTGCCAGCAGTTACGGGCATCAGCCCCAGCATTTT; CDR3aa: CASSYGHQPQHF
abundance: .; v_gene: TRBV6-6; j_gene: TRBJ1-1; d_gene: TRBD1; CDR3nt: TGTGCCAGCCCCGGACCAGGGGGCTGGAACACTGAAGCTTTCTTT; CDR3aa: CASPGPGGWNTEAFF
abundance: .; v_gene: TRBV30; j_gene: TRBJ1-1; d_gene: .; CDR3nt: TGTGCCTGGAGTGGAACCGGGAACACTGAAGCTTTCTTT; CDR3aa: CAWSGTGNTEAFF
abundance: once; v_gene: TRBV7-2; j_gene: TRBJ2-1; d_gene: TRBD2; CDR3nt: TGTGCCAGCAGCTTAGCGGGGGGGTTCTACAATGAGCAGTTCTTC; CDR3aa: CASSLAGGFYNEQFF
abundance: .; v_gene: TRBV11-3; j_gene: TRBJ2-7; d_gene: .; CDR3nt: TGTGCCAGCAGCTCCCCTAGGGGCTACGAGCAGTACTTC; CDR3aa: CASSSPRGYEQYF
abundance: .; v_gene: TRBV7-2; j_gene: TRBJ1-3; d_gene: .; CDR3nt: TGTGCCAGCAGCTCAGACACTGGAAACACCATATATTTT; CDR3aa: CASSSDTGNTIYF